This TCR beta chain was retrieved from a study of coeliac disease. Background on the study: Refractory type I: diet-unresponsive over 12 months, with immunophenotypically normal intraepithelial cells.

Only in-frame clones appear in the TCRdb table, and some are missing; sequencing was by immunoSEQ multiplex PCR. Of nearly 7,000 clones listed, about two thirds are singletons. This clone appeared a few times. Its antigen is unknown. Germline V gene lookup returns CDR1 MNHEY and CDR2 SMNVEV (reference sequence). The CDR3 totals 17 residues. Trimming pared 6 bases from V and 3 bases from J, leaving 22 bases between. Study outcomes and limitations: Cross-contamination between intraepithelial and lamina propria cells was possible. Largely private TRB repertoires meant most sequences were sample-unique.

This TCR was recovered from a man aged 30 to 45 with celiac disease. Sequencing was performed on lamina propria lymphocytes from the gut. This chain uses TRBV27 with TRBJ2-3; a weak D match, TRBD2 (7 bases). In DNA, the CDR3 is TGTGCCAGCAGCCTACGATGGGGGCGGGGGTCGACAGATACGCAGTATTTT. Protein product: CASSLRWGRGSTDTQYF.